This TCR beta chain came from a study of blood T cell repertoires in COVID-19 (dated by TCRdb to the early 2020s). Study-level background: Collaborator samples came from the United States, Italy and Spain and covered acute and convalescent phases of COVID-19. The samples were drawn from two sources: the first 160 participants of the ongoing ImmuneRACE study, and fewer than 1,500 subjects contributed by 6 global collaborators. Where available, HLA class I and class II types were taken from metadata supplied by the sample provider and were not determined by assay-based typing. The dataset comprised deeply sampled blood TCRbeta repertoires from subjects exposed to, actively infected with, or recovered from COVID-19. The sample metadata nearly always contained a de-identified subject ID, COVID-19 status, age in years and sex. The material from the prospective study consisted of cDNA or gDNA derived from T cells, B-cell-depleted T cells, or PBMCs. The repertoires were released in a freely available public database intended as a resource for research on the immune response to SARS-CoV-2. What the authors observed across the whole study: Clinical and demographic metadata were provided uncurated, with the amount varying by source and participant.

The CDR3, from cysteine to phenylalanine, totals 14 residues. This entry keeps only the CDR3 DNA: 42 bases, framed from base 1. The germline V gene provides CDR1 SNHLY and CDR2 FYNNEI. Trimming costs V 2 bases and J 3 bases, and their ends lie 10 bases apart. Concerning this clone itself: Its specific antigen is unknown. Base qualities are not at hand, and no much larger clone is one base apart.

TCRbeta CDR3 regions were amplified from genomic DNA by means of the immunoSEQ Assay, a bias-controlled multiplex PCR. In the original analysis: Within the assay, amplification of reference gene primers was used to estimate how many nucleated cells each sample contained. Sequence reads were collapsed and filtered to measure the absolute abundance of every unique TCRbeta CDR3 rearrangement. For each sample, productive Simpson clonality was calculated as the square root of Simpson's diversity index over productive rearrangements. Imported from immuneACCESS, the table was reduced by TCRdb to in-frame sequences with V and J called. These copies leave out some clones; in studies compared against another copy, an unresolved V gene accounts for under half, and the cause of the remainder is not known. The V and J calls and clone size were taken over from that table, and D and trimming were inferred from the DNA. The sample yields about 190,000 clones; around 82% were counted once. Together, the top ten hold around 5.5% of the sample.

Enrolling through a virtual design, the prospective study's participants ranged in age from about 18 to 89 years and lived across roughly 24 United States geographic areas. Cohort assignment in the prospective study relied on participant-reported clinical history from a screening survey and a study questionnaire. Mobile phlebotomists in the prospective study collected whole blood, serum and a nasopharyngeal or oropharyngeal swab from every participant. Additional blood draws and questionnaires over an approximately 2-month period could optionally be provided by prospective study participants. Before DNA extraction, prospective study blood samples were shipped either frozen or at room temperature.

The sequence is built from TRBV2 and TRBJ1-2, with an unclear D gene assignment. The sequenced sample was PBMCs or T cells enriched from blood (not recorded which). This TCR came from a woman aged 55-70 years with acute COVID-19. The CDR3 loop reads CASSESVIYYGYTF. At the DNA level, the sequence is TGTGCCAGCAGTGAATCAGTTATCTACTATGGCTACACCTTC. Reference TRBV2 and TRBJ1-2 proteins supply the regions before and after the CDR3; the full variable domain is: EPEVTQTPSHQVTQMGQEVILRCVPISNHLYFYWYRQILGQKVEFLVSFYNNEISEKSEIFDDQFSVERPDGSNFTLKIRSTKLEDSAMYFCASSESVIYYGYTFGSGTRLTVV.